This T cell receptor (beta chain) was observed in a study of T cell changes during pregnancy in multiple sclerosis. V dropped 2 bases and J dropped 2 bases, with 14 bases sitting between them. The CDR3 length is 16 residues. CDR1 is SGHAT, CDR2 FQDESV, per germline (reference sequence). Assay: immunoSEQ multiplex PCR; the TCRdb copy retains only in-frame clones and omits some. Of 50,000 to 65,000 clones in the sample, roughly nine tenths are singletons; the top ten hold 0.6% to 0.8%. The sequenced sample was CD4+ T cells from peripheral blood mononuclear cells, obtained in the first trimester of pregnancy. The source of this sequence is a female donor with multiple sclerosis, enrolled in a pregnancy study. This chain joins TRBV11-1 and TRBJ2-3; perhaps TRBD2 as D (6 bases). Written as DNA, the CDR3 is TGTGCCAGCAGCTTACGGAGCGGGTTCGTCACAGATACGCAGTATTTT. It specifies CASSLRSGFVTDTQYF.